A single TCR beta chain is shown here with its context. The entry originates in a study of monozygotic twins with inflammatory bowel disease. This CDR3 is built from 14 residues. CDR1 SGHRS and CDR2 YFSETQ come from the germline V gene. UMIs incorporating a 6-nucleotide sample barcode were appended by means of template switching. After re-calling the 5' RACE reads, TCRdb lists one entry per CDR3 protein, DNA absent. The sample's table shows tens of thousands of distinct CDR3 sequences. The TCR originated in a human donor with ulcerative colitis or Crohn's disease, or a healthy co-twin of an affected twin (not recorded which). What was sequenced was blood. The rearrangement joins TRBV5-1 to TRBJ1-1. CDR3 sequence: CASRSASGNTEAFF.